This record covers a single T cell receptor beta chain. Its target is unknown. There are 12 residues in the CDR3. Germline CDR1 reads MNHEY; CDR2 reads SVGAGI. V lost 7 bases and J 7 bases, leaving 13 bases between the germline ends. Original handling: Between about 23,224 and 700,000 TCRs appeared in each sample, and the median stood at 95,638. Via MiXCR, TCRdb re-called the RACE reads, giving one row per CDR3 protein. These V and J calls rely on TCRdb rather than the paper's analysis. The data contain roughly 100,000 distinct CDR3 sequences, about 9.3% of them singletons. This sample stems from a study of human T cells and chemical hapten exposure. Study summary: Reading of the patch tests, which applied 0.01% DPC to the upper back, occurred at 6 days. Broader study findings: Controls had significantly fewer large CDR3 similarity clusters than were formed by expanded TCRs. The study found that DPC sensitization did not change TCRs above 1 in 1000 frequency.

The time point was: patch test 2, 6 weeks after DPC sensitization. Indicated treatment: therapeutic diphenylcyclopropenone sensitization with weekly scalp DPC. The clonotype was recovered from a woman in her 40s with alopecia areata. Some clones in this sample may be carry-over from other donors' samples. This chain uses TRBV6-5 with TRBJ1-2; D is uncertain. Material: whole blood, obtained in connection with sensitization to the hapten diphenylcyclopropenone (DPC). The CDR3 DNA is TGTGCCAGCACCCAATCACGGGGTGGCTACACCTTC. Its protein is CASTQSRGGYTF.